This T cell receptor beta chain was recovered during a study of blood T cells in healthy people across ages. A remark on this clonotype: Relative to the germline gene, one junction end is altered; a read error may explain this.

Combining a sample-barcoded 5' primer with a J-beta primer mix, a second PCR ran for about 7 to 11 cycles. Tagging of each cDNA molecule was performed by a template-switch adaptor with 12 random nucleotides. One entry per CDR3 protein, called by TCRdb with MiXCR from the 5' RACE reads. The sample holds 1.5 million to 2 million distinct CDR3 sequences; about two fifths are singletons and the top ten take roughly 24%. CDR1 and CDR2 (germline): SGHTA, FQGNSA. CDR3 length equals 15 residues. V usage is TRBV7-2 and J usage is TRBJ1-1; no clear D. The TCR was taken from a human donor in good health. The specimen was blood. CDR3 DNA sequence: TGTGCCAGTAGCTTCGATTCAGTACCCACCACTGAAGCTTTCTTT. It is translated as CASSFDSVPTTEAFF.